This passage covers 5 T cell receptor beta chains from one sample sequenced in a study of OX40 agonist ivuxolimab in advanced cancers. The table came from immunoSEQ multiplex PCR; TCRdb's copy has only in-frame clones and leaves some out. The sample includes about 110,000 clones, around 90% seen only once; the top ten take under 0.85%. The sequences come from CD4+ or CD8+ T cells sorted from blood, collected in a trial of the OX40 agonist ivuxolimab. The origin of the receptors is an adult with an advanced solid tumor such as melanoma, head and neck, liver or kidney cancer.

The chain is built from TRBV10-3 and TRBJ1-6; 7 bases map to TRBD1. The germline gives CDR1 ENHRY, CDR2 SYGVKD. The CDR3 runs to 14 residues. Trimming took 7 bases from V and 5 from J; bases not matched to a gene: 5. The CDR3 DNA is TGTGCCATCACTGACAGGGTAGATAATTCACCCCTCCACTTT. Translation gives CAITDRVDNSPLHF.

The rearrangement uses TRBV10-3 and TRBJ1-1; possibly TRBD1 for D (6 bases). V lost 5 bases and J 5 bases, leaving 24 bases between the germline ends. Germline CDR1 reads ENHRY; CDR2 reads SYGVKD. The CDR3 runs 17 residues. The CDR3 is CAISFAGAQGLRTEAFF. Here the CDR3 DNA reads TGTGCCATCAGTTTCGCAGGGGCCCAAGGGTTGAGGACTGAAGCTTTCTTT.

The chain joins TRBV30 to TRBJ2-5, with 8 bases identical to TRBD2. CDR1 is GTSNPN, CDR2 SVGIG, per germline (reference sequence). The CDR3 length is 16 residues. V lost 1 base to trimming and J lost 2 bases; unmatched junction nucleotides: 9. CDR3 sequence: CAWSAPGGVAQETQYF. CDR3 in DNA: TGTGCCTGGAGTGCCCCGGGAGGGGTTGCTCAAGAGACCCAGTACTTC.

This clone was seen a few times. The rearrangement joins TRBV5-1 to TRBJ1-5; D is unresolved. With 0 bases removed from V and 9 bases from J, the gap between germline ends came to 10 bases. This CDR3 has 13 amino acids. From germline, CDR1 is SGHRS and CDR2 YFSETQ. CDR3 nucleotide sequence: TGCGCCAGCAGCTTGGAAGGGCTCGGGCCCCAGCATTTT. Its translation: CASSLEGLGPQHF.

This chain uses TRBV15 with TRBJ1-4; D uncertain. The CDR3 runs 12 residues. The V gene lost 2 bases and the J gene lost 3 bases, with 1 base spanning the gap. Germline CDR1 reads LNHNV; CDR2 reads YYDKDF (reference sequence). CDR3: CATSRPNEKLFF. The DNA of the CDR3 is TGTGCCACCAGCAGACCTAATGAAAAACTGTTTTTT.